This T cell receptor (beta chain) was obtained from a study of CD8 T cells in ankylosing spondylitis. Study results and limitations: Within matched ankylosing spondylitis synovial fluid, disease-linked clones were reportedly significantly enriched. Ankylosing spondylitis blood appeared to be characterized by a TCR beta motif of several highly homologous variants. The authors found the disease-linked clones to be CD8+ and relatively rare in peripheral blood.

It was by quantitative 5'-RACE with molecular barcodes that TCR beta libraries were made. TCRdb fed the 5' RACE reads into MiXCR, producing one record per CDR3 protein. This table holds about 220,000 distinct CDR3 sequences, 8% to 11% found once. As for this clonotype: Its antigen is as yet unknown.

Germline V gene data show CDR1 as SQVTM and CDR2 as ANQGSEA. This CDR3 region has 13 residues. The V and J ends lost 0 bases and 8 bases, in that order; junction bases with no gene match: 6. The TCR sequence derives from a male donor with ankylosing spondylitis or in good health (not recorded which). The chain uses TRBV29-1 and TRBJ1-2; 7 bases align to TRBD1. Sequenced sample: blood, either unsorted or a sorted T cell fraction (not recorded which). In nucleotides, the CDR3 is TGCAGCGTTGAAGATCATGGAGGGGGCGGCTACACCTTC. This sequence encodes CSVEDHGGGGYTF.